This T cell receptor beta chain was sequenced for a study of blood T cell repertoires in COVID-19. In the study overall: PBMCs, B-cell-depleted T cells, or T cells provided the cDNA or gDNA that made up the material.

Authors' data handling: Amplified reference gene primers provided the basis for estimating nucleated cell counts. The assay was immunoSEQ multiplex PCR, and TCRdb's table has in-frame clones only and misses some. V, J and clone size reflect that table, while D and trimming were determined from the DNA. Of approximately 130,000 clones listed, roughly 72% were seen once; the top ten hold 11%. V lost 4 bases and J lost 2; bases outside the gene matches: 6. CDR3 size: 16 residues. Per the germline V gene, CDR1 is SGHRS and CDR2 is YFSETQ. The clonotype was recovered from a human donor in a cohort sampled during active COVID-19. The chain is built from TRBV5-1 and TRBJ1-1; 12 bases are shared with TRBD1. The sequenced sample consisted of peripheral blood. CDR3 residues: CASSSGTGGPNTEAFF. Written as DNA, the CDR3 is TGCGCCAGCAGCAGCGGGACAGGGGGCCCCAACACTGAAGCTTTCTTT.